There are many counts of the clone carrying this T cell receptor (beta chain). The data belong to a study of neurological immune-mediated disorders. TCRdb reprocessed the 5' RACE reads with MiXCR, giving one entry per CDR3 protein. This table holds tens of thousands of distinct CDR3 sequences, roughly 11% found once. What was sequenced was PBMCs. This clonotype originated in a man between 60 and 75 years old in good health.

The CDR3 region has the DNA TGCGCCAGCAGCCAAGATCTGGAGGGACTAGCCAAAAACATTCAGTACTTC. Protein: CASSQDLEGLAKNIQYF. The chain joins TRBV4-3 to TRBJ2-4, with D perhaps matching TRBD2 (6 bases). The germline V and J ends were trimmed by 0 bases and 0 bases, with 12 bases remaining between them. The CDR3 has 17 amino acids. CDR1 LGHNA and CDR2 YSLEER come from the germline V gene.